This TCR beta chain emerged from a study of T-cell reconstitution after alpha-beta-depleted transplantation in children. Preparing the TCRbeta library involved the use of unique molecular identifiers. A single record per CDR3 protein comes from TCRdb applying MiXCR to the PCR reads. The sample has 700,000 to 850,000 distinct CDR3 sequences, 15% to 20% seen once. The sequenced sample was PBMCs, mostly from graft donor cells, obtained 360 days after TCRalphabeta/CD19-depleted stem cell transplant. This TCR was sampled from a male patient under 18 who had a stem cell transplant for acute lymphoblastic leukemia, so the T cells may come from the graft donor.

The CDR3 loop is CASSYLGGNGYTF. In nucleotides, the CDR3 is TGTGCCAGCAGTTACCTCGGGGGTAATGGCTACACCTTC. The chain combines TRBV6-5 with TRBJ1-2; D possibly corresponds to TRBD1 (5 bases). Germline CDR1 and CDR2: MNHEY and SVGAGI. This CDR3 is 13 amino acids long. Trimming cost V 2 bases and J 6 bases, with 10 bases left between them.